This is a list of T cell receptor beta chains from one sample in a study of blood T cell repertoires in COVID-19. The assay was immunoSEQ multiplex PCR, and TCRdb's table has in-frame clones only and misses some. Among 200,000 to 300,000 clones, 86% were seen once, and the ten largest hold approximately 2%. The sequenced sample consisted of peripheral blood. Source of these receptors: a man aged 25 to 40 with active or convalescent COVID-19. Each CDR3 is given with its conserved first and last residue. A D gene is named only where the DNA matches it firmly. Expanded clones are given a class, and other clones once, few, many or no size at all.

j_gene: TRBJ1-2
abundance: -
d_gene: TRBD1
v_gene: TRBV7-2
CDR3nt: TGTGCCAGCACCCCTACAGGGGTTAACTATGGCTACACCTTC
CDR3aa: CASTPTGVNYGYTF

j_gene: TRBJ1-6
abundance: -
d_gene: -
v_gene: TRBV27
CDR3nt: TGTGCCAGCAGTACAGACAGACACCAGAATTCACCCCTCCACTTT
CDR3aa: CASSTDRHQNSPLHF

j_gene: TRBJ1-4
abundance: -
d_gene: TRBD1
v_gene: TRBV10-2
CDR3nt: TGCGCCAGCAGGGAGGGACAGGATAATGAAAAACTGTTTTTT
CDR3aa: CASREGQDNEKLFF

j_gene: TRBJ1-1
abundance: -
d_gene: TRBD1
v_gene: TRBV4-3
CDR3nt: TGCGCCAGCAGCCAGGTAGGCCGGGACAGGGAAACTGAAGCTTTCTTT
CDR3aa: CASSQVGRDRETEAFF

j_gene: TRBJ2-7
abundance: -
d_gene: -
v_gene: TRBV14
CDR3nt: TGTGCCAGCAGTGGACAGACCACCTACGAGCAGTACTTC
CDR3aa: CASSGQTTYEQYF

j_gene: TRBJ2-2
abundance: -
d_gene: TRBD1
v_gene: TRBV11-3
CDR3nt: TGTGCCAGCAGCAGGGACAGTCGGTACGACACCGGGGAGCTGTTTTTT
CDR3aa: CASSRDSRYDTGELFF

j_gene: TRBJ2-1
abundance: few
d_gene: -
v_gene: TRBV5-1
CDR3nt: TGCGCCAGCAGGTCTAATAGCTTTATCTACAATGAGCAGTTCTTC
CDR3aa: CASRSNSFIYNEQFF

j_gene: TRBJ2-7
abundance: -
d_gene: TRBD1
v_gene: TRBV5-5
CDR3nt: TGTGCCAGCAGCTCATACAGGGGGCACTACGAGCAGTACTTC
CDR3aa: CASSSYRGHYEQYF

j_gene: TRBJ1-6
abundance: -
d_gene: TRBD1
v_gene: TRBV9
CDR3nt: TGTGCCAGCAGCGTTCGACAGGGGGAGAATTCACCCCTCCACTTT
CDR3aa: CASSVRQGENSPLHF

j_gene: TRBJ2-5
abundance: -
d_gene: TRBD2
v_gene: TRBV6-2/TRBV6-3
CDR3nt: TGTGCCAGCAGTTACGGTGTGACTAGCGGGGGGGCCGGAGAGACCCAGTACTTC
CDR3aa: CASSYGVTSGGAGETQYF

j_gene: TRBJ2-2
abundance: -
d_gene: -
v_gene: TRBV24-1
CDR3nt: TGTGCCACCAGTGTCTCTGTAAACACCGGGGAGCTGTTTTTT
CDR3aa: CATSVSVNTGELFF

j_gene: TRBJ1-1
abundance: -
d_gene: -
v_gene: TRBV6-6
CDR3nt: TGTGCCAGCAGCCGGGACTACACTGAAGCTTTCTTT
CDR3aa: CASSRDYTEAFF

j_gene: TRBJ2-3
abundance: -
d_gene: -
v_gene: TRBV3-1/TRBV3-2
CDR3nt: TGTGCCAGCAGCCAAGATTATAGCATCACAGATACGCAGTATTTT
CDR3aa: CASSQDYSITDTQYF

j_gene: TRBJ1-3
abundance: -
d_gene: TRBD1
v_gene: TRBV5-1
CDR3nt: TGCGCCAGCAGCTTATCCTCGGGACAGAGCTCTGGAAACACCATATATTTT
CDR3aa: CASSLSSGQSSGNTIYF

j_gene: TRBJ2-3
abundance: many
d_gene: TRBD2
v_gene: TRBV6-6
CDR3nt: TGTGCCAGCAGCTGGACTAGCGGGGGCCACGAACATCTCACAGATACGCAGTATTTT
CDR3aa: CASSWTSGGHEHLTDTQYF

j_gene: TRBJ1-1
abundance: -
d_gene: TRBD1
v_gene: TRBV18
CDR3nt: TGTGCCAGCTCAGCCGACAGGGGGCGCAGGACTGAAGCTTTCTTT
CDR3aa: CASSADRGRRTEAFF

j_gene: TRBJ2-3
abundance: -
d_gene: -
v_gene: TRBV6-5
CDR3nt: TGTGCCAGCAGCAAACAGGGCTGGGGAGATACGCAGTATTTT
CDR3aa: CASSKQGWGDTQYF

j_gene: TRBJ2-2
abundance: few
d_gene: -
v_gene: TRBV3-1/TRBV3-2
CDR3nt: TGTGCCAGCAGCCCACTTAGTCCGGCCGGGGAGCTGTTTTTT
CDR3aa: CASSPLSPAGELFF

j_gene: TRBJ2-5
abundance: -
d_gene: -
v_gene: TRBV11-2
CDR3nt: TGTGCCAGCAGCCTCACGCGCGCCCCGACCCAGTACTTC
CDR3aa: CASSLTRAPTQYF

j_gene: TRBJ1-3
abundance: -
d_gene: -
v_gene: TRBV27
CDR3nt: TGTGCCAGCAGTTTAAGTTGGCAGTCTGGAAACACCATATATTTT
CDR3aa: CASSLSWQSGNTIYF

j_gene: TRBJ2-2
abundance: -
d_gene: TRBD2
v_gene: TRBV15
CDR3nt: TGTGCCACCAGCAGAGGAGAACTAGCGGGGGTTGTCACCGGGGAGCTGTTTTTT
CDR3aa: CATSRGELAGVVTGELFF

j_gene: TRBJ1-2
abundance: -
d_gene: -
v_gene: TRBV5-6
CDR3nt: TGTGCCAGCAGCTTAGACGGAGCCGAAATCTATGGCTACACCTTC
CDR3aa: CASSLDGAEIYGYTF

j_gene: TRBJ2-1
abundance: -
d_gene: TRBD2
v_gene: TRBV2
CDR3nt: TGTGCCAGCACGAAAGAGCGCCTAGCGGATGAGCAGTTCTTC
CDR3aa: CASTKERLADEQFF

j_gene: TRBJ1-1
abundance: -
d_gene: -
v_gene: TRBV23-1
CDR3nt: TGCGCCAGCAGAATAACGGACACTGAAGCTTTCTTT
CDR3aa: CASRITDTEAFF

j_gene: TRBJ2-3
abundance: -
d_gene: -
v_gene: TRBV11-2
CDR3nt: TGTGCCAGCAGGGAAAAGAGGCTAAGCACAGATACGCAGTATTTT
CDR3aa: CASREKRLSTDTQYF

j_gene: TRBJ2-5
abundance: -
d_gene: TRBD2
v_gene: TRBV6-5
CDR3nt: TGTGCCAGCACCAGACTAGCGGGGGCGCGGGAGACCCAGTACTTC
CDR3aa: CASTRLAGARETQYF

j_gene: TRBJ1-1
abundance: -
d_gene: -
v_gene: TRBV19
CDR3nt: TGTGCCAGTAAGAGGTTGTCGGGTCCGGGGACTTTCTTT
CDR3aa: CASKRLSGPGTFF

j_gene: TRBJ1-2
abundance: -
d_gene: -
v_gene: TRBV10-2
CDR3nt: TGCGCCAGCAGTCCACGGGGGGCAGATGGCTACACCTTC
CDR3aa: CASSPRGADGYTF

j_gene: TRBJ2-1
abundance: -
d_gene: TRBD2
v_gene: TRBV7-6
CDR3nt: TGTGCCAGCAGCTCCGCGACTAGCGGGGGGTACAATGAGCAGTTCTTC
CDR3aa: CASSSATSGGYNEQFF